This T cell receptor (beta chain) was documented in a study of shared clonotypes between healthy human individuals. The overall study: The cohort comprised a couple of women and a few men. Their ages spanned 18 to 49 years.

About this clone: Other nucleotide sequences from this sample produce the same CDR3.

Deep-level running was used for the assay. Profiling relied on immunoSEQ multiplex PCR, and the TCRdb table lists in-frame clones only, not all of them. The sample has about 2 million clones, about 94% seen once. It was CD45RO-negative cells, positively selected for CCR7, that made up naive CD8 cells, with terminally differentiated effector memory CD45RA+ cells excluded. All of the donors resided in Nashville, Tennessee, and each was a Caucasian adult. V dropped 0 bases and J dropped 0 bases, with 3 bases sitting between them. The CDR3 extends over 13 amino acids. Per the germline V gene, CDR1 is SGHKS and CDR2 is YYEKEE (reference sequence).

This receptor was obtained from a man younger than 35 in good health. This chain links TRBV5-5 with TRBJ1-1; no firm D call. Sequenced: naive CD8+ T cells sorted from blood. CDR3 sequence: CASSLGLNTEAFF. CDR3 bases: TGTGCCAGCAGCTTGGGCTTGAACACTGAAGCTTTCTTT.